This T cell receptor beta chain was sequenced during a study of cytomegalovirus exposure and HLA in healthy donors. Study results and caveats: The authors listed about 170 TCR beta chains as cytomegalovirus-associated.

The CDR3 runs 14 residues. With V trimmed by 0 bases and J by 13 bases, 11 bases remained unmatched. Germline loops: CDR1 MNHNY, CDR2 SVGAGI (reference sequence). Details on this clone: Its target is unknown.

The PCR employed 60 Vbeta primers together with 13 Jbeta primers. Clones were sequenced by immunoSEQ multiplex PCR, and TCRdb holds only the in-frame ones, with some missing. The sample has fewer than 150,000 clones. Sequencing used PBMCs. The chain combines TRBV6-6 with TRBJ2-5; 7 bases match TRBD1. This TCR derives from a man between 35 and 55 years old in good health and CMV-seronegative. CDR3 loop: CASSYSRQGSWLYF. The CDR3 nucleotides are TGTGCCAGCAGTTACTCAAGACAGGGCTCCTGGTTGTACTTC.